These 30 T cell receptor beta chains share one sample of origin, sequenced in a study of Graves' ophthalmopathy and Graves' hyperthyroidism. Beta-chain TCR CDR3 regions were amplified from RNA transcripts. The workflow started with a first-round RT-PCR run with HTBI primers and then moved on to a second-round multiplex PCR. Each CDR3 protein gets one entry after TCRdb re-called the multiplex PCR reads with MiXCR. The sample consists of just over 600,000 distinct CDR3 sequences, about 20% of them appearing once. The sample comprised peripheral blood. These receptors all come from a woman younger than 35 with stable Graves' hyperthyroidism. Some clones in this sample may be carry-over from other donors' samples.

This clonotype came up many times. The rearrangement links TRBV27 to TRBJ2-5; TRBD1 matches 11 bases. With V trimmed by 6 bases and J by 1 base, 7 bases remained unmatched. Germline V gene lookup returns CDR1 MNHEY and CDR2 SMNVEV (reference sequence). The CDR3 totals 16 residues. The CDR3 coding sequence is TGTGCCAGCAGCCCCGGGGACAGGGGGACCCAAGAGACCCAGTACTTC. Translated: CASSPGDRGTQETQYF.

The CDR3 bases are TGTGCCAGCAGCTTGATTGGGGGGGCCGAGAACACTGAAGCTTTCTTT. As protein: CASSLIGGAENTEAFF. V usage is TRBV7-3 and J usage is TRBJ1-1; maybe TRBD1 (6 bases). The CDR3 has 16 amino acids. CDR1 and CDR2 from the germline V gene are SGHTA and FQGTGA. Trimming cost V 3 bases and J 1 base, with 15 bases left between them.

At least ten counts were recorded for this clonotype. The chain has TRBV2 and TRBJ1-5, with a tentative D call TRBD1 (5 bases). Trimming cost V 3 bases and J 5 bases, with 17 bases left between them. The CDR3 extends over 16 amino acids. The germline gives CDR1 SNHLY, CDR2 FYNNEI. As DNA, the CDR3 is TGTGCCAGCAGTGAGGGGCGGGTCAACCGCGATCAGCCCCAGCATTTT. Protein: CASSEGRVNRDQPQHF.

The table lists this clonotype with a few counts. V gene TRBV20-1 combines with J gene TRBJ1-1, with D maybe TRBD1 (5 bases). Germline V gene data show CDR1 as DFQATT and CDR2 as SNEGSKA (reference sequence). The length of the CDR3 is 15 residues. The CDR3 loop reads CTPGRGGLMNTEAFF. CDR3 nucleotide sequence: TGCACCCCGGGGCGGGGGGGGTTAATGAACACTGAAGCTTTCTTT.

This clonotype was recorded many times. The chain combines TRBV6-2 or TRBV6-3 with TRBJ2-7, with D unresolved. V was trimmed by 2 bases and J by 0 bases, leaving 5 bases between them. This CDR3 is built from 13 residues. Germline V gives CDR1 MNHEY, CDR2 SVGEGT. In DNA, the CDR3 is TGTGCCAGCAGTTACAGGAGCTCCTACGAGCAGTACTTC. It codes for CASSYRSSYEQYF.

This clonotype appeared a few times. This chain links TRBV11-2 with TRBJ2-2; D may be TRBD2 (5 bases). Trimming took 5 bases from V and 0 from J, leaving 13 bases between them. This CDR3 comprises 16 residues. Germline CDR1 reads SGHAT; CDR2 reads FQNNGV. The CDR3 protein is CASSPRGVANTGELFF. The CDR3 DNA is TGTGCCAGCAGCCCCCGGGGAGTCGCGAACACCGGGGAGCTGTTTTTT. Full variable domain (outside the CDR3, taken from reference TRBV11-2 and TRBJ2-2): EAGVAQSPRYKIIEKRQSVAFWCNPISGHATLYWYQQILGQGPKLLIQFQNNGVVDDSQLPKDRFSAERLKGVDSTLKIQPAKLEDSAVYLCASSPRGVANTGELFFGEGSRLTVL.

The chain couples TRBV20-1 to TRBJ1-6, with D perhaps TRBD1 (5 bases). The length of the CDR3 is 14 residues. Per the germline V gene, CDR1 is DFQATT and CDR2 is SNEGSKA (reference sequence). The V end lost 5 bases, the J end lost 0 bases, and 8 bases lay between the germline ends. In DNA, the CDR3 is TGCAGTGCTCCAGGGAGCTCCTATAATTCACCCCTCCACTTT. It specifies CSAPGSSYNSPLHF.

This clonotype was detected ten times or more. This chain links TRBV7-8 with TRBJ1-2, with TRBD1 matching 7 bases. This CDR3 has 14 amino acids. The J segment lost 3 bases and the V segment lost 3 bases, leaving 4 bases of the junction unmatched. Germline V gives CDR1 SGHVS, CDR2 FQNEAQ. DNA of the CDR3: TGTGCCAGCAGCTTCCGGGACAGATACTATGGCTACACCTTC. This gives the protein CASSFRDRYYGYTF. The full variable domain, rest sourced from reference TRBV7-8 and TRBJ1-2, is GAGVSQSPRYKVAKRGQDVALRCDPISGHVSLFWYQQALGQGPEFLTYFQNEAQLDKSGLPSDRFFAERPEGSVSTLKIQRTQQEDSAVYLCASSFRDRYYGYTFGSGTRLTVV.

This clonotype has ten or more counts. This sequence joins TRBV2 and TRBJ2-5; 7 positions match TRBD1. The CDR3 loop spans 13 amino acids. The trim removed 8 bases at V and 5 bases at J, leaving 8 bases unmatched. The germline gives CDR1 SNHLY, CDR2 FYNNEI. The CDR3 DNA is TGTGCCAGCCAGACAGGGAAAGACGAGACCCAGTACTTC. Encoded protein: CASQTGKDETQYF.

This clonotype was seen repeatedly, ten times or more. The chain recombines TRBV20-1 with TRBJ2-5, with D tentatively TRBD2 (6 bases). The germline V and J ends were trimmed by 4 bases and 6 bases, with 15 bases remaining between them. Germline V gene data show CDR1 as DFQATT and CDR2 as SNEGSKA (reference sequence). This CDR3 region has 13 residues. This CDR3 reads CSAKVPGSQTQYF. In DNA form, the CDR3 reads TGCAGTGCTAAAGTTCCCGGGAGCCAGACCCAGTACTTC.

This clonotype appeared many times. The J gene is TRBJ1-5, the V gene TRBV7-9, with 11 bases aligning to TRBD1. V was clipped by 0 bases and J by 7 bases; unmatched bases: 2. Germline loops: CDR1 SEHNR, CDR2 FQNEAQ (reference sequence). The CDR3 loop spans 15 amino acids. The DNA of the CDR3 is TGTGCCAGCAGCTTAGCCGGGGACAGGGGGCAGCCCCAGCATTTT. It translates to CASSLAGDRGQPQHF.

This clonotype was observed a few times. V usage is TRBV28 and J usage is TRBJ2-7, with D perhaps TRBD1 (5 bases). This CDR3 spans 14 amino acids. The V end lost 7 bases, the J end lost 5 bases, and 18 bases lay between the germline ends. CDR1 MDHEN and CDR2 SYDVKM come from the germline V gene. The CDR3 spells CASTQWQGSHEQYF. CDR3 bases: TGTGCCAGCACTCAATGGCAGGGAAGCCACGAGCAGTACTTC. The whole variable domain, filled in from reference TRBV28 and TRBJ2-7, reads DVKVTQSSRYLVKRTGEKVFLECVQDMDHENMFWYRQDPGLGLRLIYFSYDVKMKEKGDIPEGYSVSREKKERFSLILESASTNQTSMYLCASTQWQGSHEQYFGPGTRLTVT.

This clonotype was counted at least ten times. DNA for the CDR3: TGTGCCAGCAGTCCCGGGACTAGCGGGGCCTACCAAGAGACCCAGTACTTC. It translates to CASSPGTSGAYQETQYF. The rearrangement links TRBV6-1 to TRBJ2-5; 13 bases fit TRBD2. The CDR3 loop spans 17 amino acids. The germline V gene has CDR1 MNHNS and CDR2 SASEGT. The V segment lost 5 bases and the J segment 0 bases; nucleotides outside the gene matches: 6.

This clonotype has a count of ten or more. This sequence joins TRBV28 and TRBJ2-2; D is unclear. Germline V gives CDR1 MDHEN, CDR2 SYDVKM. Trimming shortened V by 7 bases and J by 3 bases, and 9 bases separated the two germline ends. The CDR3 is made up of 13 amino acids. The CDR3 coding sequence is TGTGCCAGCAATAAGGTGGACACCGGGGAGCTGTTTTTT. Translating gives CASNKVDTGELFF.

This clonotype was recorded at least ten times. One end of the junction fails to match germline, which may point to a read error. The V call is TRBV5-1, the J call TRBJ2-7; 10 nucleotides line up with TRBD2. Germline CDR1 reads SGHRS; CDR2 reads YFSETQ. There are 14 residues in the CDR3. CDR3 nucleotides: TGTGCCAGCAGCCCCGGACTAGCGGACTACGAGCAGTACTTC. The encoded protein is CASSPGLADYEQYF.

V gene TRBV20-1 combines with J gene TRBJ1-2, with no clear D. Per the germline V gene, CDR1 is DFQATT and CDR2 is SNEGSKA (reference sequence). The CDR3 loop spans 13 amino acids. V lost 3 bases and J 3 bases, leaving 11 bases between the germline ends. The CDR3 nucleotides read TGCAGTGCTAGGCCAGGTTGGGACTATGGCTACACCTTC. This translates into CSARPGWDYGYTF.

The table lists this clonotype with a few counts. Its ends do not fully match the called genes, so a read error is possible. The chain combines TRBV29-1 with TRBJ1-1; the D is unclear. The CDR3 contains 13 residues. Germline V gives CDR1 SQVTM, CDR2 ANQGSEA. The CDR3 DNA reads TGCAGTGCTGTCCCGAATATGAACACTGAAGCTTACTTT. This translates into CSAVPNMNTEAYF.

In this sample, this clonotype turned up many times. Because the CDR3 is missing its conserved closing phenylalanine or tryptophan, this is likely a read error. The rearrangement joins TRBV6-1 to TRBJ1-1; D remains unclear. Germline CDR1 and CDR2: MNHNS and SASEGT. The CDR3 extends over 14 amino acids. V was cut by 6 bases and J by 0 bases, with 11 bases left in between. The CDR3 loop is CASRDLGMNTEAFL. DNA for the CDR3: TGTGCCAGCAGAGACCTAGGGATGAACACTGAAGCTTTCCTT.

The CDR3 loop reads CASSLQGKGEAFF. CDR3 sequence (DNA): TGCGCCAGCAGCCTACAGGGGAAGGGGGAAGCTTTCTTT. This chain links TRBV5-1 with TRBJ1-1, with 7 bases aligning to TRBD1. J lost 8 bases, V lost 4 bases, and 8 bases had no gene match. Per germline, CDR1 SGHRS and CDR2 YFSETQ. The CDR3 sequence is 13 residues long.

This clonotype came up many times. The V gene is TRBV20-1, the J gene TRBJ2-5; D gene ambiguous. This CDR3 has 14 residues. Trimming took 0 bases from V and 5 from J, leaving 13 bases between them. The germline gives CDR1 DFQATT, CDR2 SNEGSKA (reference sequence). The CDR3 coding sequence is TGCAGTGCTAGAGATCGGCCGACTGACGAGACCCAGTACTTC. Protein product: CSARDRPTDETQYF.

This clonotype has a count of ten or more. The gene calls are TRBV12-3 or TRBV12-4 and TRBJ1-1; D is undetermined. V lost 1 base and J lost 3, with 9 bases in between. CDR3 size: 14 residues. The CDR3 reads CASSLGGIHTEAFF. CDR3 DNA sequence: TGTGCCAGCAGTTTAGGGGGAATTCACACTGAAGCTTTCTTT.

This clonotype occurred many times. The chain carries TRBV6-5 and TRBJ2-7, with D possibly TRBD1 on 6 matching bases. The ends were cut back, 2 bases at V and 5 bases at J, with 10 bases in the middle. Germline V lookup: CDR1 MNHEY, CDR2 SVGAGI. This CDR3 is 13 amino acids long. The CDR3 loop reads CASSYNRDHEQYF. The CDR3 bases are TGTGCCAGCAGTTACAACAGGGACCACGAGCAGTACTTC.

This clonotype was picked up many times. V and J are TRBV6-1 and TRBJ2-2; D is possibly TRBD1 (6 bases). The CDR3 contains 15 residues. The germline V and J ends were trimmed by 6 bases and 3 bases, with 14 bases remaining between them. The germline gives CDR1 MNHNS, CDR2 SASEGT. The CDR3 loop is CASRPRQDDTGELFF. The CDR3 nucleotides are TGTGCCAGCAGACCCAGACAGGATGACACCGGGGAGCTGTTTTTT.

This clonotype was observed many times. J is TRBJ2-4 and V is TRBV6-2 or TRBV6-3; unclear D gene. The CDR3 length is 11 residues. The V end lost 7 bases, the J end lost 7 bases, and 8 bases lay between the germline ends. Germline V gene sequence: CDR1 MNHEY, CDR2 SVGEGT. DNA for the CDR3: TGTGCCAGCATGACCAGGAACATTCAGTACTTC. As protein: CASMTRNIQYF.

This clonotype has at least ten counts. This chain links TRBV12-3 or TRBV12-4 with TRBJ2-4; 11 nucleotides match TRBD2. CDR3 length: 15 amino acids. The ends lost 5 bases at V and 8 bases at J; junction bases unmatched: 8. The CDR3 coding sequence is TGTGCCAGCAGTCTCCTAGCGGGGGGCCGGGACATTCAGTACTTC. This gives the protein CASSLLAGGRDIQYF.

This chain connects TRBV18 to TRBJ2-7, with D perhaps matching TRBD2 (6 bases). This CDR3 region has 14 residues. The V gene's germline CDR1 is KGHSH and CDR2 LQKENI. With 3 bases removed from V and 3 bases from J, the gap between germline ends came to 12 bases. The CDR3 DNA is TGTGCCAGCTCACCGCGGGGTAAAATCTACGAGCAGTACTTC. Its protein product is CASSPRGKIYEQYF. Together with reference TRBV18 and TRBJ2-7, the CDR3 gives the full variable domain: NAGVMQNPRHLVRRRGQEARLRCSPMKGHSHVYWYRQLPEEGLKFMVYLQKENIIDESGMPKERFSAEFPKEGPSILRIQQVVRGDSAAYFCASSPRGKIYEQYFGPGTRLTVT.

This CDR3 reads CASSEALGAGGTNEKLFF. The CDR3 DNA sequence: TGTGCCAGCAGTGAAGCGCTGGGGGCCGGTGGAACTAATGAAAAACTGTTTTTT. This chain links TRBV6-1 with TRBJ1-4; TRBD1 might be the D (6 bases). The V gene's germline CDR1 is MNHNS and CDR2 SASEGT. The CDR3 sequence is 18 residues long. The germline V and J ends were trimmed by 0 bases and 1 base, with 15 bases remaining between them.

This clonotype was detected many times. CDR3 region: CASSIMWRVEATYEQYF. DNA of the CDR3: TGTGCCAGTAGTATAATGTGGCGGGTGGAAGCTACCTACGAGCAGTACTTC. The J gene is TRBJ2-7, the V gene TRBV19; tentatively, D is TRBD2 (5 bases). V lost 2 bases, J lost 2 bases, and 19 bases lay in between. CDR3 size: 17 residues. Germline loops: CDR1 LNHDA, CDR2 SQIVND (reference sequence).

This clonotype was counted ten times or more. The chain links TRBV6-1 to TRBJ1-6; D is unresolved. Germline CDR1 is MNHNS and CDR2 is SASEGT. The CDR3 sequence is 13 residues long. V was pared by 6 bases and J by 7 bases, with 10 bases between. The CDR3 protein is CASRPDLNSPLHF. The DNA for the CDR3 is TGTGCCAGCAGACCCGACTTAAATTCACCCCTCCACTTT.

This clonotype appeared many times. The V gene is TRBV7-9, the J gene TRBJ1-6; D is undetermined. Germline V gene lookup returns CDR1 SEHNR and CDR2 FQNEAQ (reference sequence). This CDR3 spans 12 amino acids. V lost 5 bases and J 7 bases, leaving 6 bases between the germline ends. The CDR3, as DNA: TGTGCCAGCAGCGGACGAAATTCACCCCTCCACTTT. It is translated as CASSGRNSPLHF.